The rows below give T cell receptor beta chains drawn from one sample of a study of response to subunit inactivated influenza vaccine. One entry per CDR3 protein, called by TCRdb with MiXCR from the RT-PCR reads. The data show hundreds of thousands of distinct CDR3 sequences, with approximately 13% seen just once and 6.5% to 8.5% held by the top ten. The specimen comprised PBMCs from blood, sampled 14 to 15 days before vaccination. The receptor source for this set is a middle-aged man who received an inactivated influenza vaccine. Each CDR3 is given with its conserved first and last residue. Each record gives: V gene, clone size, J gene, D gene, CDR3 protein, CDR3 DNA. The D gene is left open where the match is weak. Clone size, where shown, is once, few, many, or a class for clones that have expanded.

TRBV20-1	few	TRBJ1-5	NA	CSARDLREGQPQHF	TGCAGTGCTAGAGATTTGAGGGAAGGTCAGCCCCAGCATTTT
TRBV19	few	TRBJ1-5	NA	CASSNGYNQPQHF	TGTGCCAGTAGTAACGGATACAATCAGCCCCAGCATTTT
TRBV28	NA	TRBJ1-5	TRBD1	CASTRGTALNQPQHF	TGTGCCAGCACCCGCGGGACAGCACTCAATCAGCCCCAGCATTTT
TRBV2	few	TRBJ2-5	TRBD2	CASRRGTSLGETQYF	TGTGCCAGCCGCCGAGGGACTAGCTTGGGGGAGACCCAGTACTTC
TRBV19	few	TRBJ2-1	NA	CASSPITGSGPFF	TGTGCCAGTAGTCCCATTACCGGGTCAGGGCCGTTCTTC
TRBV2	few	TRBJ2-7	TRBD2	CASRENPGLASEQYF	TGTGCCAGCAGGGAAAATCCGGGACTAGCGAGCGAGCAGTACTTC
TRBV11-1	many	TRBJ1-1	NA	CASRPPIWAGAQLHTEAFF	TGTGCCAGCAGACCACCCATATGGGCGGGGGCGCAGTTGCACACTGAAGCTTTCTTT
TRBV29-1	NA	TRBJ2-3	TRBD2	CSVGEGQVGDTQYF	TGCAGCGTGGGGGAGGGGCAGGTGGGAGATACGCAGTATTTT
TRBV15	NA	TRBJ1-6	NA	CATSKVQLGRILSYNSPLHF	TGTGCCACCAGCAAGGTGCAGCTTGGCAGGATTCTCTCCTATAATTCACCCCTCCACTTT
TRBV7-9	NA	TRBJ2-7	NA	CASSFSSEQYF	TGTGCCAGCAGCTTTTCCTCCGAGCAGTACTTC
TRBV6-5	NA	TRBJ2-5	TRBD1	CASSWGTGKAETQYF	TGTGCCAGCAGTTGGGGGACAGGGAAAGCGGAGACCCAGTACTTC